Shown below are 23 T cell receptor beta chains from a single sample sequenced in a study of siplizumab effects on memory and regulatory T cells. TCRdb's copy holds only in-frame clones and misses some; the assay was immunoSEQ multiplex PCR. The sample lists 90,000 to 120,000 clones; 93% were seen once. Sequencing input: Tregs sorted from blood. The receptor source for this set is a human donor in good health.

The rearrangement joins TRBV5-4 to TRBJ2-3; TRBD2 matches at 10 bases. In germline, CDR1 is SGHNT, CDR2 YYREEE (reference sequence). V dropped 4 bases and J dropped 5; count of bases not matched to a gene: 10. CDR3 length equals 16 residues. DNA of the CDR3: TGTGCCAGCAGCCCTGGGGGGGCTAGCGGGAGAGATACGCAGTATTTT. Encoded protein: CASSPGGASGRDTQYF.

CDR3 sequence reads: CASSPGRGGEQFF. CDR3 sequence (DNA): TGTGCCAGCAGCCCAGGCAGGGGTGGCGAGCAGTTCTTC. The chain recombines TRBV5-4 with TRBJ2-1; TRBD1 might be the D (6 bases). The germline V and J ends were trimmed by 4 bases and 10 bases, with 15 bases remaining between them. This CDR3 comprises 13 residues. Germline CDR1 is SGHNT and CDR2 is YYREEE (reference sequence).

This chain uses TRBV4-1 with TRBJ2-3; tentatively, D is TRBD1 (5 bases). Trimming shortened V by 2 bases and J by 3 bases, and 18 bases separated the two germline ends. This CDR3 has 17 amino acids. In germline, CDR1 is MGHRA, CDR2 YSYEKL. The CDR3 nucleotides are TGCGCCAGCAGCCAACAGCCCCCATGCAAGGGGACAGATACGCAGTATTTT. Protein sequence: CASSQQPPCKGTDTQYF.

There are a few counts of this clone. V and J are TRBV2 and TRBJ1-5; D is perhaps TRBD1 (6 bases). CDR3 length: 13 amino acids. V dropped 5 bases and J dropped 3 bases, with 8 bases sitting between them. Looked up from germline, CDR1 is SNHLY and CDR2 is FYNNEI. The CDR3 spells CASSTGHNQPQHF. Written as DNA, the CDR3 is TGTGCCAGCAGTACAGGGCACAATCAGCCCCAGCATTTT.

The chain carries TRBV5-4 and TRBJ1-1; D is unresolved. CDR3 length equals 14 residues. CDR1 is SGHNT, CDR2 YYREEE, per germline (reference sequence). Trimming left V 1 base short and J 1 base short, with 8 bases between. The CDR3: CASSLNLGNTEAFF. CDR3 in DNA: TGTGCCAGCAGCTTGAATTTAGGGAACACTGAAGCTTTCTTT.

V usage is TRBV10-2 and J usage is TRBJ2-1; 9 positions agree with TRBD2. The CDR3 has 19 residues. Looked up from germline, CDR1 is WSHSY and CDR2 is SAAADI. Trimming took 3 bases from V and 0 from J; bases not matched to a gene: 12. CDR3 coding DNA: TGCGCCAGCAGTGAAAAGGGGCTAGCGGGACGGAACTCCTACAATGAGCAGTTCTTC. This encodes CASSEKGLAGRNSYNEQFF.

The chain links TRBV7-9 to TRBJ1-3; 9 bases map to TRBD1. The CDR3 has 14 amino acids. With V trimmed by 5 bases and J by 8 bases, 7 bases remained unmatched. The germline CDR1 and CDR2 sequences are SEHNR and FQNEAQ (reference sequence). CDR3: CASSPGQGRHTIYF. For the CDR3, the DNA is TGTGCCAGCAGCCCCGGACAGGGGAGGCACACCATATATTTT.

The chain uses TRBV5-4 and TRBJ1-2; 8 bases line up with TRBD1. The V segment lost 0 bases and the J segment 8 bases; nucleotides outside the gene matches: 6. Germline values: CDR1 SGHNT, CDR2 YYREEE (reference sequence). There are 14 residues in the CDR3. The DNA of the CDR3 is TGTGCCAGCAGCTTGGGGACAGGGTTCGAAGGCTACACCTTC. This translates into CASSLGTGFEGYTF.

The V gene is TRBV21-1, the J gene TRBJ2-7; the table's D call TRBD2 went unverified against the DNA. TRBV21-1 is described as a pseudogene. The CDR3 sequence is 11 residues long. In DNA form, the CDR3 reads TGTGCCAGCAGCACCGTTCACGAGCAGTACTTC. Its protein is CASSTVHEQYF.

V gene TRBV27 combines with J gene TRBJ2-1; 9 positions match TRBD2. V dropped 3 bases and J dropped 0; count of bases not matched to a gene: 6. Germline V lookup: CDR1 MNHEY, CDR2 SMNVEV (reference sequence). The CDR3 contains 17 residues. CDR3 coding DNA: TGTGCCAGCAGTTTTAGTAGCGGGAGACCCTCCTACAATGAGCAGTTCTTC. It encodes CASSFSSGRPSYNEQFF.

The chain employs TRBV30 and TRBJ2-7; D is ambiguous. V lost 2 bases and J lost 4, with 9 bases in between. The CDR3 is 12 amino acids. Germline CDR1 is GTSNPN and CDR2 is SVGIG (reference sequence). The CDR3 protein is CAWSFGGYEQYF. CDR3 nucleotides: TGTGCCTGGAGTTTCGGCGGATACGAGCAGTACTTC.

The chain combines TRBV10-3 with TRBJ2-2, with TRBD1 matching 8 bases. Germline CDR1 and CDR2: ENHRY and SYGVKD. The length of the CDR3 is 16 residues. Losses at the gene ends were 5 bases for V and 4 bases for J; bases not matched to a gene: 9. As DNA, the CDR3 is TGTGCCATCAGTTCTGATCGGACAGGGTCCACCGGGGAGCTGTTTTTT. Translating it yields CAISSDRTGSTGELFF.

This chain uses TRBV5-6 with TRBJ1-1; D gene uncertain. Germline loops: CDR1 SGHDT, CDR2 YYEEEE. This CDR3 is built from 14 residues. Trimming stripped 2 bases from V and 2 bases from J, with 10 bases between. CDR3: CASSFLTPNTEAFF. The CDR3 DNA sequence: TGTGCCAGCAGCTTCCTAACACCAAACACTGAAGCTTTCTTT.

The chain combines TRBV15 with TRBJ2-4; TRBD2 might be the D (6 bases). The V and J ends lost 9 bases and 3 bases respectively, with 18 bases between them. The CDR3 is 15 residues long. Germline CDR1 LNHNV, CDR2 YYDKDF (reference sequence). For the CDR3, the DNA is TGTGCCACTAGAGGGACGGGAGCGGACAAAAACATTCAGTACTTC. This encodes CATRGTGADKNIQYF.

The chain couples TRBV18 to TRBJ2-2; no reliable D call. The CDR3 consists of 15 residues. The germline gives CDR1 KGHSH, CDR2 LQKENI. V shed 6 bases and J shed 6 bases, with 17 bases lying between them. The CDR3 here is CASSLAVASAGELFF. The CDR3 nucleotides read TGTGCCAGCTCTCTTGCGGTGGCGTCGGCCGGGGAGCTGTTTTTT.

V gene TRBV6-1 combines with J gene TRBJ1-1, with no clear D. CDR1 is MNHNS and CDR2 is SASEGT in the germline V gene. This CDR3 has 13 amino acids. V lost 4 bases and J 3 bases, leaving 9 bases between the germline ends. The CDR3 DNA follows: TGTGCCAGCAGTGTTGAGGCTTACACTGAAGCTTTCTTT. Residues: CASSVEAYTEAFF.

This clone was found once. This chain connects TRBV11-1 to TRBJ2-7, with TRBD2 matching 11 bases. V trimming: 2 bases; J trimming: 4 bases; junction bases outside the gene matches: 1. The V gene's germline CDR1 is SGHAT and CDR2 FQDESV (reference sequence). This CDR3 has 14 amino acids. CDR3 in DNA: TGTGCCAGCAGCTTATGGACTAGCGGGTACGAGCAGTACTTC. The encoded protein is CASSLWTSGYEQYF.

The chain uses TRBV18 and TRBJ2-1; 10 nucleotides agree with TRBD2. J gave up 7 bases and V 1 base, and 4 bases lay outside the gene matches. The CDR3 extends over 15 amino acids. The germline V gene has CDR1 KGHSH and CDR2 LQKENI. This CDR3 is CASSPLAGGNNEQFF. As DNA, the CDR3 is TGTGCCAGCTCACCACTAGCGGGGGGAAATAATGAGCAGTTCTTC.

The V gene is TRBV9, the J gene TRBJ1-2; D gene unclear. Trimming shortened V by 4 bases and J by 7 bases, and 5 bases separated the two germline ends. The CDR3 extends over 10 amino acids. The V gene's germline CDR1 is SGDLS and CDR2 YYNGEE. Here the CDR3 reads CASSLAGYTF. The CDR3 DNA sequence: TGTGCCAGCAGCCTGGCTGGCTACACCTTC.

The rearrangement joins TRBV7-2 to TRBJ2-3, with D perhaps assigned TRBD1 or TRBD2 (5 bases each). The CDR3 has 13 residues. Trimming cost V 6 bases and J 4 bases, with 11 bases left between them. In germline, CDR1 is SGHTA, CDR2 FQGNSA. The CDR3 coding sequence is TGTGCCAGCAGACCGGGGCCGTCAGATACGCAGTATTTT. Residues: CASRPGPSDTQYF.

This chain links TRBV11-3 with TRBJ1-1; D unresolved. CDR1 is SGHNT and CDR2 is YENEEA in the germline V gene. The V and J ends lost 5 bases and 5 bases respectively, with 12 bases between them. The CDR3 extends over 13 amino acids. CDR3 sequence (DNA): TGTGCCAGCAGCCGCGTAAGGGAAACTGAAGCTTTCTTT. Translation: CASSRVRETEAFF.

The chain recombines TRBV5-1 with TRBJ2-7; D perhaps matches TRBD2 (5 bases). The CDR3 runs 14 residues. The germline V gene has CDR1 SGHRS and CDR2 YFSETQ. V lost 0 bases to trimming and J lost 4 bases, with 11 bases between them. The CDR3 loop reads CASSLGVGVYEQYF. The CDR3 DNA is TGCGCCAGCAGCTTGGGAGTGGGAGTGTACGAGCAGTACTTC.

This sequence joins TRBV7-3 and TRBJ2-2, with TRBD1 matching over 9 bases. CDR1 and CDR2 from the germline V gene are SGHTA and FQGTGA. The CDR3 length is 15 residues. The J segment lost 4 bases and the V segment lost 4 bases, leaving 4 bases of the junction unmatched. The CDR3 loop is CASSWDRAGTGELFF. The CDR3 DNA reads TGTGCCAGCAGCTGGGACAGGGCGGGCACCGGGGAGCTGTTTTTT.